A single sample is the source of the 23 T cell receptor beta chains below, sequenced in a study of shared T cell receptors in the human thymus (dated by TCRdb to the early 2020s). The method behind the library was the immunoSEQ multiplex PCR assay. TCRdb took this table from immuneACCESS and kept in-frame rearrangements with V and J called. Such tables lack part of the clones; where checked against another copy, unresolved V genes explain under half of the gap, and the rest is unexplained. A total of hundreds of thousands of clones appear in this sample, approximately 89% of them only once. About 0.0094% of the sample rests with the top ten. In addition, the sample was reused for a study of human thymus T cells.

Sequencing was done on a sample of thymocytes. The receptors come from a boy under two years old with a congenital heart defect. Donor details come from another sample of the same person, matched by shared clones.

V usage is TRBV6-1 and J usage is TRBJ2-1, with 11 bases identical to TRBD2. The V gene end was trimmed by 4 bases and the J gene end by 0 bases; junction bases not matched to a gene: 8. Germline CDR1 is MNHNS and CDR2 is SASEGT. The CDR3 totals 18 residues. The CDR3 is CASSVSGGGFSSYNEQFF. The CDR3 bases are TGTGCCAGCAGTGTTAGCGGGGGGGGTTTTAGCTCCTACAATGAGCAGTTCTTC.

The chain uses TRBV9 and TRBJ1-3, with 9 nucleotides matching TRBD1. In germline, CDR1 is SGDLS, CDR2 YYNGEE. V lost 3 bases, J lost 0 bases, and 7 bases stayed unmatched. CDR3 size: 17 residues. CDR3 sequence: CASSGRQGVFSGNTIYF. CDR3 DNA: TGTGCCAGCAGCGGGAGACAGGGGGTGTTCTCTGGAAACACCATATATTTT.

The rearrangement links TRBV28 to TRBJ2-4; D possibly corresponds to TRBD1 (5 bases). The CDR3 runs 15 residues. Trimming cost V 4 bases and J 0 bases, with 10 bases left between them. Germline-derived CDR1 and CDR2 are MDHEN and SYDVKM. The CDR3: CASSYFRGAKNIQYF. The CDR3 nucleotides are TGTGCCAGCAGTTATTTTAGGGGAGCCAAAAACATTCAGTACTTC. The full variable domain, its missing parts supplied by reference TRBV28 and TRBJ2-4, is DVKVTQSSRYLVKRTGEKVFLECVQDMDHENMFWYRQDPGLGLRLIYFSYDVKMKEKGDIPEGYSVSREKKERFSLILESASTNQTSMYLCASSYFRGAKNIQYFGAGTRLSVL.

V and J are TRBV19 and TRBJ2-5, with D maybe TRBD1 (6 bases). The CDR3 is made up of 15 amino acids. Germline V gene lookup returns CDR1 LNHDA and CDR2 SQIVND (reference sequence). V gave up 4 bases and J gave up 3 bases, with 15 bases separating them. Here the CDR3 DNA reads TGTGCCAGTAGTAAAGTCTTAGGACAGAAAGAGACCCAGTACTTC. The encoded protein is CASSKVLGQKETQYF. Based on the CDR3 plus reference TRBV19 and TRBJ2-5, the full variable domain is DGGITQSPKYLFRKEGQNVTLSCEQNLNHDAMYWYRQDPGQGLRLIYYSQIVNDFQKGDIAEGYSVSREKKESFPLTVTSAQKNPTAFYLCASSKVLGQKETQYFGPGTRLLVL.

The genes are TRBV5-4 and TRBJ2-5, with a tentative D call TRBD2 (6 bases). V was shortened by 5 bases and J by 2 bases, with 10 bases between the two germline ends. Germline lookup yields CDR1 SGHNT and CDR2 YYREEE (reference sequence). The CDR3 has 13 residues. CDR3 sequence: CASRPGTQETQYF. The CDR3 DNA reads TGTGCCAGCAGACCGGGGACTCAAGAGACCCAGTACTTC.

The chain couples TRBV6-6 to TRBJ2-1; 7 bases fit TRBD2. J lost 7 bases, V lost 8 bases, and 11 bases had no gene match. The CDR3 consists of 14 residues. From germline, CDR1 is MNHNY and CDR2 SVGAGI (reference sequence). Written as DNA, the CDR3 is TGTGCCAGCCTGCGGGACTACTATTGGAATGAGCAGTTCTTC. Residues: CASLRDYYWNEQFF.

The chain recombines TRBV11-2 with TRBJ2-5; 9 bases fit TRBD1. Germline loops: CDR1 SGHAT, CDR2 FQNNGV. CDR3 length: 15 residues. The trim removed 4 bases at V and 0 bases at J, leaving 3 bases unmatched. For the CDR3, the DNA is TGTGCCAGCAGCTCCCGGGACAGGGACCAAGAGACCCAGTACTTC. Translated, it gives CASSSRDRDQETQYF.

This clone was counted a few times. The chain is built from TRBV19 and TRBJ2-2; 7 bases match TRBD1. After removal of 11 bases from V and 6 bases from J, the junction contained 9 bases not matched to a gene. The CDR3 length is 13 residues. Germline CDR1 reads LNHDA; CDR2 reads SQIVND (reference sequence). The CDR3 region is CAHHVGGPGELFF. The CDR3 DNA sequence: TGTGCCCACCACGTAGGGGGCCCCGGGGAGCTGTTTTTT.

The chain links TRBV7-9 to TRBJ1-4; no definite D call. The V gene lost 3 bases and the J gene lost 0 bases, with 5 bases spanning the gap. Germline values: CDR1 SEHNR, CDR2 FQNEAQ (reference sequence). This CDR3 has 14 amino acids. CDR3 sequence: CASSLRTTNEKLFF. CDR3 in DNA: TGTGCCAGCAGCTTGCGGACAACTAATGAAAAACTGTTTTTT.

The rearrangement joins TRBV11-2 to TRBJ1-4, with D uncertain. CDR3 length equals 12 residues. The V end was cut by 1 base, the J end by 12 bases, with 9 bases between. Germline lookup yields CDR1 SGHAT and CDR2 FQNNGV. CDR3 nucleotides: TGTGCCAGCAGCTTAGGAGGTCATGAACTGTTTTTT. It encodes CASSLGGHELFF.

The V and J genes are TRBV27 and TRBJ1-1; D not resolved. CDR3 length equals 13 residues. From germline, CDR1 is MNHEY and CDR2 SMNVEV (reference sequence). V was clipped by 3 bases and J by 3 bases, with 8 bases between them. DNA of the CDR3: TGTGCCAGCAGTTTTCGGGGTTACACTGAAGCTTTCTTT. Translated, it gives CASSFRGYTEAFF.

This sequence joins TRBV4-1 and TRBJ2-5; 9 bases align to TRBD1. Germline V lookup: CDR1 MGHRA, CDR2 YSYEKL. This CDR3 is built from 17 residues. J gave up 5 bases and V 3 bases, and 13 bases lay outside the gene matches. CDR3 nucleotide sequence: TGCGCCAGCAGCCACGACTTCCGGGACAGGGATTTGGAGACCCAGTACTTC. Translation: CASSHDFRDRDLETQYF.

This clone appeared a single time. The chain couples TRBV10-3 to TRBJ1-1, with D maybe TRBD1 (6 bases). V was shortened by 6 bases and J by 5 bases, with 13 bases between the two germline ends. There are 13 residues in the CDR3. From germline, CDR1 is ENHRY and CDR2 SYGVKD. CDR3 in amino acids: CAIRQTGDTEAFF. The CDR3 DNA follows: TGTGCCATCAGACAGACAGGAGATACTGAAGCTTTCTTT.

CDR3 region: CASSEWRLAGPNEQFF. The CDR3 DNA reads TGTGCCAGCAGTGAATGGAGACTAGCGGGACCCAATGAGCAGTTCTTC. The chain carries TRBV25-1 and TRBJ2-1, with 11 bases aligning to TRBD2. With V trimmed by 1 base and J by 6 bases, 5 bases remained unmatched. The length of the CDR3 is 16 residues. Germline V CDR1 and CDR2: MGHDK, SYGVNS.

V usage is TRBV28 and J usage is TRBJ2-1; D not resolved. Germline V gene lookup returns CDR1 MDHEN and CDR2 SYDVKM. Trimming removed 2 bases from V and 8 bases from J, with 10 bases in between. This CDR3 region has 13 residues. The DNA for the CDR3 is TGTGCCAGCAGTTTAGGCTCCGTCTATGAGCAGTTCTTC. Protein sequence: CASSLGSVYEQFF.

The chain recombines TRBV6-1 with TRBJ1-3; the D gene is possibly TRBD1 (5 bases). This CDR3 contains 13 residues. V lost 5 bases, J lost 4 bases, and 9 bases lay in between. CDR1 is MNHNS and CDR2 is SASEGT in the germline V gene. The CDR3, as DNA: TGTGCCAGCAGTCCAGGGCAAGGAAACACCATATATTTT. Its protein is CASSPGQGNTIYF.

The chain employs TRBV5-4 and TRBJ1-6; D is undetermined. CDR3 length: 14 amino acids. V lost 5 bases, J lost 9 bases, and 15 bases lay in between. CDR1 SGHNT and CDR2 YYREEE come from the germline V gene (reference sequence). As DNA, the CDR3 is TGTGCCAGCAGGTTACCCCTAGACGGTTCACCCCTCCACTTT. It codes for CASRLPLDGSPLHF.

This CDR3 is CASSIAAQASYEQYF. The CDR3 nucleotides are TGTGCCAGTAGTATAGCTGCCCAGGCGTCCTACGAGCAGTACTTC. The chain links TRBV19 to TRBJ2-7; D remains unclear. Deletions cut 1 base from V and 1 base from J, with 11 bases between. Per the germline V gene, CDR1 is LNHDA and CDR2 is SQIVND (reference sequence). CDR3 length equals 15 residues.

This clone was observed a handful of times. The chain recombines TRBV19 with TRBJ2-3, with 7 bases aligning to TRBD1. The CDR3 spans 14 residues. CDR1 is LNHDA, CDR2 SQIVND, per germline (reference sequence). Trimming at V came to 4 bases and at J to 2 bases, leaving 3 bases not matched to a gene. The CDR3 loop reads CASSKGTDTDTQYF. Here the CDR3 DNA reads TGTGCCAGTAGTAAGGGGACAGACACAGATACGCAGTATTTT. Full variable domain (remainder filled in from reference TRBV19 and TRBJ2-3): DGGITQSPKYLFRKEGQNVTLSCEQNLNHDAMYWYRQDPGQGLRLIYYSQIVNDFQKGDIAEGYSVSREKKESFPLTVTSAQKNPTAFYLCASSKGTDTDTQYFGPGTRLTVL.

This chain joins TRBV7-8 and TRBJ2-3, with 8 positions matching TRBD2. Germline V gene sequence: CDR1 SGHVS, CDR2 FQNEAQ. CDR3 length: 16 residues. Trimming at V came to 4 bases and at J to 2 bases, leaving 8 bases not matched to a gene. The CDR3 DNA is TGTGCCAGCAGCTCAAGGACTAGCAAACACACAGATACGCAGTATTTT. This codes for CASSSRTSKHTDTQYF.

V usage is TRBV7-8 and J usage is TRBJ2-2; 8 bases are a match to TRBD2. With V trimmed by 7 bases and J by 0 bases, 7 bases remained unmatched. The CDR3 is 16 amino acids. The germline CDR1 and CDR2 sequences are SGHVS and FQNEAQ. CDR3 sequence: CASTSSGSANTGELFF. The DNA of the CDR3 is TGTGCCAGCACCTCCAGCGGGAGCGCGAACACCGGGGAGCTGTTTTTT.

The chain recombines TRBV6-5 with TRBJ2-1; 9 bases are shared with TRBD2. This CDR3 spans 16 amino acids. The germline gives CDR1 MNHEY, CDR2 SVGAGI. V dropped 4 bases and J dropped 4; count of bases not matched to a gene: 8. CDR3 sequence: CASSFARLAGYNEQFF. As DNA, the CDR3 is TGTGCCAGCAGTTTTGCTAGGCTAGCGGGGTACAATGAGCAGTTCTTC.

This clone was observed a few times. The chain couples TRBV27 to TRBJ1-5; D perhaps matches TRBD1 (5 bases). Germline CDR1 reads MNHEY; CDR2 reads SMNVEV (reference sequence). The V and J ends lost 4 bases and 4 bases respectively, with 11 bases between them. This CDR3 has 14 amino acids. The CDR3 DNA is TGTGCCAGCAGTTCCCGACAGCGTAATCAGCCCCAGCATTTT. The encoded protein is CASSSRQRNQPQHF.